The entry below describes one TCR beta chain. The entry originates in a study of blood T cell repertoires in COVID-19. Study information: Acute-phase and convalescent COVID-19 samples originated in the United States, Italy and Spain. PBMCs, B-cell-depleted T cells, or T cells provided the cDNA or gDNA that made up the material.

This CDR3 contains 16 residues. The V gene's germline CDR1 is SGHVS and CDR2 FNYEAQ. V lost 5 bases to trimming and J lost 1 base, with 14 bases between them. Assay used: immunoSEQ multiplex PCR; TCRdb lists only in-frame clones, some missing. The sample contains about 210,000 clones, about 90% of which appear only once. Material for sequencing was peripheral blood. This clonotype originated in a young man with acute or convalescent COVID-19. V usage is TRBV7-6 and J usage is TRBJ1-4; the D gene is possibly TRBD1 (6 bases). The DNA for the CDR3 is TGTGCCAGCAGCCCCCGGGACACTCGAACTAATGAAAAACTGTTTTTT. This gives the protein CASSPRDTRTNEKLFF.